A selection of T cell receptor beta chains follows, all from one sample in a study of blood T cell repertoires in COVID-19. TCRdb's table, derived via immunoSEQ multiplex PCR, lists solely in-frame clones and lacks some. The repertoire holds 90,000 to 110,000 clones, with around 81% as singletons. The source material was peripheral blood. The receptors stem from an elderly man with acute or convalescent COVID-19. Both conserved end residues are trimmed from each CDR3. Clone size, where shown, is once, few, many, or a class for clones that have expanded.

v_gene	j_gene	abundance	CDR3aa
TRBV24-1	TRBJ1-5	.	ATSDSTGGPNQPQH
TRBV7-2	TRBJ1-4	.	ASSPGQIYGEKLF
TRBV24-1	TRBJ2-5	.	ATSVGTGDGETQY
TRBV7-2	TRBJ2-3	.	ASSLVGPGGDTQY
TRBV29-1	TRBJ1-5	.	SVEIGASGQPQH
TRBV18	TRBJ2-7	.	ASSTSGTGGYEQY
TRBV5-4	TRBJ1-1	.	ASSLASQGDEAF
TRBV2	TRBJ2-5	.	ASSSQGKETQY
TRBV6-1	TRBJ1-5	few	ASSEGVRGHQPQH
TRBV27	TRBJ2-1	once	ASSSWGLAAGEQF
TRBV6-5	TRBJ1-2	.	ASSYSGDSFYGYT
TRBV28	TRBJ1-5	.	ASSLPAGARQPQH
TRBV28	TRBJ1-3	.	ASSPPGQGNTIY
TRBV28	TRBJ2-7	.	ASSLGTSGSSRLY
TRBV30	TRBJ1-3	few	AWSVLAAGNTIY
TRBV14	TRBJ1-2	few	ASSQELGRDYGYT
TRBV5-6	TRBJ2-1	.	ASSPGTGSYNEQF
TRBV4-2	TRBJ1-4	.	ASSSGSGNEKLF
TRBV29-1	TRBJ2-1	few	SVDLKRAYNEQF
TRBV11-1	TRBJ1-1	.	ASSLFQPRNTEAF
TRBV5-1	TRBJ2-1	.	ASSLFRDSYNEQF
TRBV30	TRBJ2-2	few	AWSKLAGQTGELF
TRBV11-3	TRBJ2-1	once	ASSFSRTSGMGNEQF
TRBV30	TRBJ1-5	few	AWSVGGLNQPQH
TRBV5-8	TRBJ1-2	few	ASSSTPTSGYGYT
TRBV5-1	TRBJ2-6	.	ASSLGQGNPGANVLT
TRBV5-1	TRBJ2-2	.	ASSRDRGVGELF
TRBV18	TRBJ1-3	.	ASSPRDRENTIY
TRBV30	TRBJ2-6	.	AWSPIFSGANVLT
TRBV30	TRBJ1-2	once	AWSVQGARGSGNYGYT
TRBV19	TRBJ2-1	.	ASEAGTSYNEQF
TRBV27	TRBJ2-3	.	ASSGTTGQGAFGTDTQY
TRBV5-1	TRBJ2-2	.	ASSLPGAGELF
TRBV6-6	TRBJ1-1	few	ASSRVQGRGNTEAF
TRBV18	TRBJ2-3	.	ASSTTREESQY
TRBV6-5	TRBJ2-2	.	ASTLQGGPGELF
TRBV2	TRBJ1-2	.	ASSGTGPANYGYT
TRBV3-1/TRBV3-2	TRBJ2-7	.	ASRRAGGPADEQY
TRBV19	TRBJ1-1	.	ASSPRTGSAEAF
TRBV27	TRBJ2-1	.	ASSFREGLWQF